This T cell receptor (beta chain) was recorded in a study of cytomegalovirus exposure and HLA in healthy donors. Study overall: The same platform as the approximately 670 first-cohort repertoires was used for the 100 to 150 validation repertoires, a later analysis reported.

This CDR3 region has 13 residues. The donors were part of the roughly 130-subject validation cohort, which stood apart from the 666-subject first cohort. The repertoire was sequenced with immunoSEQ multiplex PCR; TCRdb's copy has only in-frame clones and lacks some. Of 100,000 to 120,000 clones listed, 70% to 90% are singletons. V is TRBV21-1 and J is TRBJ1-6; TRBD1 is the table's D call, not checked against the DNA. TRBV21-1 corresponds to a pseudogene. Sequencing was done on a sample of PBMCs. This receptor was identified in a young woman in good health and CMV-seropositive. Here the CDR3 DNA reads TGTGCCAGCAAGCAGGGTTACAATTCACCCCTCCACTTT. Its protein is CASKQGYNSPLHF.